A selection of T cell receptor beta chains follows, all from one sample in a study of vaccination effects on CD4 cells after COVID-19. These receptors lack a known antigen. Clones were sequenced by immunoSEQ multiplex PCR, and TCRdb holds only the in-frame ones, with some missing. The sample has tens of thousands of clones; less than 75% are singletons. The sample was CD4+ T cells from PBMCs cultured without peptide, taken before COVID-19 vaccination. The receptors were sampled from a human donor who received a COVID-19 vaccine. Both conserved end residues are part of each CDR3. The order of the fields is J gene, V gene, clone size, D gene, CDR3 DNA, CDR3 protein. The D gene is left open where the match is weak. Only some rows state a clone size, as once, few, many or a class for expanded clones.

TRBJ1-5 | TRBV6-5 | . | TRBD1 | TGTGCCAGCGTCTGGACAGGGCTCAATCAGCCCCAGCATTTT | CASVWTGLNQPQHF
TRBJ1-2 | TRBV6-5 | . | TRBD1 | TGTGCCAGCAGTTACGGGCAGGGGGCTAAAGGCTACACCTTC | CASSYGQGAKGYTF
TRBJ2-3 | TRBV5-6 | few | . | TGTGCCAGCAGCTTACCAGGGGCAGATACGCAGTATTTT | CASSLPGADTQYF
TRBJ1-2 | TRBV6-5 | . | TRBD1 | TGTGCCAGCAGAACCGGGACAGCCTATGGCTACACCTTC | CASRTGTAYGYTF
TRBJ2-7 | TRBV5-4 | . | . | TGTGCCAGCAGCTTGGGGATTTTCTCCTACGAGCAGTACTTC | CASSLGIFSYEQYF
TRBJ2-7 | TRBV7-6 | . | . | TGTGCCAGCAGCTTATCTGCGACAGCCTACGAGCAGTACTTC | CASSLSATAYEQYF
TRBJ2-1 | TRBV7-9 | . | . | TGTGCCAGCAGCTTATCCCAGTCCTACAATGAGCAGTTCTTC | CASSLSQSYNEQFF
TRBJ2-3 | TRBV3-1/TRBV3-2 | few | . | TGTGCCAGCAGCCCTAGTTCCCGCGGGGTTTCAGATACGCAGTATTTT | CASSPSSRGVSDTQYF
TRBJ1-1 | TRBV6-5 | few | . | TGTGCCAGCAGCTGGGGACAGAACACTGAAGCTTTCTTT | CASSWGQNTEAFF
TRBJ2-5 | TRBV5-1 | . | . | TGCGCCAGCAGGCCCGGGGCCGACCAAGAGACCCAGTACTTC | CASRPGADQETQYF
TRBJ2-3 | TRBV9 | few | . | TGTGCCAGCAGCGTAGGGTTGATTAGCGGATTAGATACGCAGTATTTT | CASSVGLISGLDTQYF
TRBJ2-1 | TRBV4-2 | . | TRBD2 | TGTGCCAGCAGCCAAGGACCAGGCACTAGCGGGACTTACAATGAGCAGTTCTTC | CASSQGPGTSGTYNEQFF
TRBJ1-6 | TRBV28 | . | . | TGTGCCAGCAGAAGTAATGGTTATTCACCCCTCCACTTT | CASRSNGYSPLHF
TRBJ1-4 | TRBV6-5 | few | . | TGTGCCAGCACTAGGACAAGGGATGAAAAACTGTTTTTT | CASTRTRDEKLFF
TRBJ2-3 | TRBV11-2 | once | TRBD2 | TGTGCCAGCAGCTTAGGGACTAGCGGAGATACGCAGTATTTT | CASSLGTSGDTQYF
TRBJ2-7 | TRBV14 | . | . | TGTGCCAGCAGCCTAGGAGTTCTCAAGGAGCAGTACTTC | CASSLGVLKEQYF
TRBJ1-6 | TRBV13 | . | . | TGTGCCAGCAGCTTGAGTGATTCACCCCTCCACTTT | CASSLSDSPLHF
TRBJ2-1 | TRBV10-1 | few | TRBD2 | TGCGCCAGCAGTGAGTCGACGTCTAGCGGGAGGGGAAATGAGCAGTTCTTC | CASSESTSSGRGNEQFF
TRBJ2-7 | TRBV7-2 | . | . | TGTGCCAGCAGCCCCAGAATCTACGAGCAGTACTTC | CASSPRIYEQYF
TRBJ1-5 | TRBV9 | . | . | TGTGCCAGCAGCGTAGATTCGGTTGCGGAGCCCCAGCATTTT | CASSVDSVAEPQHF
TRBJ2-4 | TRBV19 | . | . | TGTGCCAGTAGTATTGGGGCACCTCGGAGGTCGAGAGCCAAAAACATTCAGTACTTC | CASSIGAPRRSRAKNIQYF
TRBJ2-5 | TRBV27 | . | TRBD2 | TGTGCCAGCCACGGGATAGCGGGAGCCCAAGAGACCCAGTACTTC | CASHGIAGAQETQYF
TRBJ2-7 | TRBV18 | few | . | TGTGCCAGCTCCCGAGGGGCCTACGAGCAGTACTTC | CASSRGAYEQYF
TRBJ1-5 | TRBV6-5 | few | . | TGTGCCAGCGGCCGGGGGAATCAGCCCCAGCATTTT | CASGRGNQPQHF
TRBJ2-2 | TRBV18 | . | . | TGTGCCAGCTCACCAAACACCGGGGAGCTGTTTTTT | CASSPNTGELFF
TRBJ2-2 | TRBV27 | once | . | TGTGCCAGCAGTTTATCGCATGGGGACACCGGGGAGCTGTTTTTT | CASSLSHGDTGELFF
TRBJ2-5 | TRBV19 | few | . | TGTGCCAGTAGTATGGTGGGGATTACCCAAGAGACCCAGTACTTC | CASSMVGITQETQYF
TRBJ1-6 | TRBV5-1 | . | . | TGCGCCAGCAGCTTGGGCGAGCGGACAGCCTTGCTCCACTTT | CASSLGERTALLHF
TRBJ1-3 | TRBV7-9 | . | . | TGTGCCAGTACTAACCTCCGGACGGACGTCTCTGGAAACACCATATATTTT | CASTNLRTDVSGNTIYF
TRBJ1-5 | TRBV2 | . | . | TGTGCCAGCAACGGAGTGGATAGCAATCAGCCCCAGCATTTT | CASNGVDSNQPQHF
TRBJ1-5 | TRBV6-5 | . | TRBD1 | TGTGCCAGCAGTCCATCCTGGACAGGGGAGCAGCCCCAGCATTTT | CASSPSWTGEQPQHF
TRBJ1-3 | TRBV14 | . | . | TGTGCCAGCAGCCGCTCTGGAAACACCATATATTTT | CASSRSGNTIYF
TRBJ2-3 | TRBV18 | . | . | TGTGCCAGCTCACCCCCGGGACCTTCCACAGATACGCAGTATTTT | CASSPPGPSTDTQYF
TRBJ1-2 | TRBV19 | . | . | TGTGCCAGTAGTATAGGACTTTACAGGGAAGGCTACACCTTC | CASSIGLYREGYTF
TRBJ2-7 | TRBV10-1 | . | TRBD2 | TGCGCCAGCACCGGGGGACTAGCGGGATCCGAGCAGTACTTC | CASTGGLAGSEQYF
TRBJ1-1 | TRBV11-2 | . | TRBD1 | TGTGCCAGCAGCTTACAGGGGGCGAGCACTGAAGCTTTCTTT | CASSLQGASTEAFF
TRBJ2-1 | TRBV4-1 | . | TRBD1 | TGCGCCAGCAGCCAAGTTCCCGGACAGGGGCACAATGAGCAGTTCTTC | CASSQVPGQGHNEQFF
TRBJ2-4 | TRBV9 | . | . | TGTGCCAGCAGCGTAGGTAGTAACGACCAGTACTTC | CASSVGSNDQYF
TRBJ2-1 | TRBV4-2 | . | . | TGTGCCAGCAGCCGAGACAATGAGCAGTTCTTC | CASSRDNEQFF
TRBJ2-3 | TRBV4-1 | . | TRBD2 | TGCGCCAGCAGCCAAGGTCCAGCGGGGGCCAACACAGATACGCAGTATTTT | CASSQGPAGANTDTQYF
TRBJ1-2 | TRBV27 | . | TRBD1 | TGTGCCAGCAGTCGAGAGACAGGGTGGGATGGCTACACCTTC | CASSRETGWDGYTF
TRBJ1-1 | TRBV5-1 | . | TRBD1 | TGCGCCAGCAGCTTGGGGTCTATCGGGACAGGGTTCACTGAAGCTTTCTTT | CASSLGSIGTGFTEAFF
TRBJ2-7 | TRBV11-2 | . | TRBD2 | TGTGCCAGCAGCTTAGTGACTAGCGGGGGCCACGAGCAGTACTTC | CASSLVTSGGHEQYF
TRBJ1-3 | TRBV5-1 | . | . | TGCGCCAGCAGCGCGACGGGGACTATTTGGGACACCATATATTTT | CASSATGTIWDTIYF
TRBJ2-5 | TRBV5-4 | few | TRBD2 | TGTGCCAGCAGCTTGGTACTAGCGGGGGGTTGGGAGACCCAGTACTTC | CASSLVLAGGWETQYF
TRBJ2-7 | TRBV5-6 | . | . | TGTGCCAGCAGCGTCGGCGGCCTCACCTACGAGCAGTACTTC | CASSVGGLTYEQYF
TRBJ2-2 | TRBV6-2/TRBV6-3 | . | TRBD2 | TGTGCCAGCAGTTACCCCAGGACTAGCGGTAGAACCGGGGAGCTGTTTTTT | CASSYPRTSGRTGELFF
TRBJ2-7 | TRBV6-5 | . | . | TGTGCCAGCAGTTACCGGGATCTTCGGGACGAGCAGTACTTC | CASSYRDLRDEQYF
TRBJ1-2 | TRBV29-1 | once | TRBD1 | TGCAGCGTGGGGGGGGGACAGGGCTATGGCTACACCTTC | CSVGGGQGYGYTF
TRBJ1-5 | TRBV6-5 | . | . | TGTGCCAGCAGGGAGGGTCAGCCCCAGCATTTT | CASREGQPQHF
TRBJ2-2 | TRBV11-2 | . | TRBD2 | TGTGCCAGCAGTCAGGGTGGAGGCGGGAGTAGCTCGAACACCGGGGAGCTGTTTTTT | CASSQGGGGSSSNTGELFF
TRBJ2-7 | TRBV5-1 | . | TRBD1 | TGCGCCAGCAGCTCGGGGACAGGACGGATCTACGAGCAGTACTTC | CASSSGTGRIYEQYF
TRBJ2-7 | TRBV3-1/TRBV3-2 | . | . | TGTGCCAGCAGCCAGCAAGCTAGTCACGAGCAGTACTTC | CASSQQASHEQYF
TRBJ2-7 | TRBV6-6 | . | TRBD2 | TGTGCCAGCAGGGATAGCGGGAGCAACGAGCAGTACTTC | CASRDSGSNEQYF